The 32 T cell receptor beta chains presented below share a single source sample, sequenced in a study of cytomegalovirus exposure and HLA in healthy donors. In the PCR, 60 Vbeta and 13 Jbeta primers were used. The data were produced by immunoSEQ multiplex PCR, yet TCRdb's version contains in-frame clones alone and is incomplete. The sample has 160,000 or so clones, around 76% seen once. The sequenced sample was PBMCs. The origin of the receptors is a man aged 35 to 55 in good health and CMV-seronegative.

There are a few counts of this clone. The chain recombines TRBV4-2 with TRBJ1-6, with a possible D match to TRBD1 (5 bases). The CDR3 is 17 residues long. Germline lookup yields CDR1 LGHNA and CDR2 YNFKEQ. V dropped 3 bases and J dropped 1 base, with 13 bases sitting between them. CDR3 DNA: TGTGCCAGCAGCCATGGACCCAGGGTATCCTATAATTCACCCCTCCACTTT. Encoded protein: CASSHGPRVSYNSPLHF.

The chain recombines TRBV19 with TRBJ2-2; D unresolved. V was cut by 5 bases and J by 0 bases, with 10 bases left in between. The CDR3 is 15 amino acids. Per the germline V gene, CDR1 is LNHDA and CDR2 is SQIVND (reference sequence). CDR3: CASSPRHSNTGELFF. In DNA form, the CDR3 reads TGTGCCAGTAGTCCCCGACACTCGAACACCGGGGAGCTGTTTTTT.

The chain combines TRBV30 with TRBJ2-7, with TRBD2 matching over 13 bases. Germline assignment: CDR1 GTSNPN and CDR2 SVGIG (reference sequence). J was trimmed by 4 bases and V by 3 bases; bases with no gene match: 6. The CDR3 covers 15 residues. The CDR3 protein is CAWRKTSGRGYEQYF. The CDR3 DNA follows: TGTGCCTGGAGAAAAACTAGCGGGAGGGGATACGAGCAGTACTTC.

V is TRBV29-1 and J is TRBJ1-1; D gene ambiguous. Trimming took 0 bases from V and 8 from J, leaving 13 bases between them. The CDR3 contains 13 residues. In germline, CDR1 is SQVTM, CDR2 ANQGSEA. CDR3 residues: CSVEESLLGEAFF. CDR3 nucleotides: TGCAGCGTTGAAGAATCTCTGTTGGGCGAAGCTTTCTTT.

This CDR3 reads CASSPTGNPGQASYEQYF. The CDR3 coding sequence is TGTGCCAGCAGCCCTACCGGAAACCCGGGACAGGCCTCCTACGAGCAGTACTTC. The V and J genes are TRBV9 and TRBJ2-7; 8 bases agree with TRBD1. The V and J ends lost 4 bases and 0 bases, in that order; junction bases with no gene match: 15. Germline CDR1 and CDR2: SGDLS and YYNGEE. The CDR3 spans 18 residues. The full variable domain, completed using reference TRBV9 and TRBJ2-7, is DSGVTQTPKHLITATGQRVTLRCSPRSGDLSVYWYQQSLDQGLQFLIQYYNGEERAKGNILERFSAQQFPDLHSELNLSSLELGDSALYFCASSPTGNPGQASYEQYFGPGTRLTVT.

This clone was observed a single time. The chain joins TRBV19 to TRBJ2-5, with a possible D match to TRBD1 (7 bases). This CDR3 spans 14 amino acids. CDR1 is LNHDA and CDR2 is SQIVND in the germline V gene (reference sequence). Trimming stripped 4 bases from V and 2 bases from J, with 11 bases between. The CDR3 is CASSRAGGQETQYF. As DNA, the CDR3 is TGTGCCAGTAGTAGGGCAGGGGGGCAAGAGACCCAGTACTTC.

The gene calls are TRBV7-9 and TRBJ1-2; 7 bases match TRBD1. The V gene's germline CDR1 is SEHNR and CDR2 FQNEAQ (reference sequence). Germline trimming cut 4 bases from V and 4 bases from J; bases unmatched to any gene: 9. The CDR3 loop spans 15 amino acids. In DNA form, the CDR3 reads TGTGCCAGCAGCTCGCCGGGACAGAGGAGCTATGGCTACACCTTC. Protein: CASSSPGQRSYGYTF.

The chain carries TRBV15 and TRBJ2-1; 9 positions agree with TRBD2. CDR3 length: 14 amino acids. Trimming took 9 bases from V and 8 from J; bases not matched to a gene: 11. In germline, CDR1 is LNHNV, CDR2 YYDKDF (reference sequence). This CDR3 is CATMGSGSTYEQFF. In DNA form, the CDR3 reads TGTGCCACTATGGGTAGCGGGAGTACCTATGAGCAGTTCTTC. Supplemented by reference TRBV15 and TRBJ2-1, the full variable domain reads DAMVIQNPRYQVTQFGKPVTLSCSQTLNHNVMYWYQQKSSQAPKLLFHYYDKDFNNEADTPDNFQSRRPNTSFCFLDIRSPGLGDTAMYLCATMGSGSTYEQFFGPGTRLTVL.

This chain's CDR3 is CASSAQVSGTGGETQYF. The CDR3 coding sequence is TGTGCCAGCAGTGCTCAGGTGTCCGGGACGGGGGGAGAGACCCAGTACTTC. This chain connects TRBV6-1 to TRBJ2-5, with 7 bases that match TRBD2. V lost 4 bases to trimming and J lost 4 bases; unmatched junction nucleotides: 15. Germline V lookup: CDR1 MNHNS, CDR2 SASEGT. The CDR3 extends over 17 amino acids.

This clone has just a few counts. The chain has TRBV2 and TRBJ1-1; no definite D call. V was pared by 6 bases and J by 5 bases, with 10 bases between. Germline CDR1 is SNHLY and CDR2 is FYNNEI. The length of the CDR3 is 12 residues. In nucleotides, the CDR3 is TGTGCCAGCAGCGCCGCGGGGACTGAAGCTTTCTTT. This sequence encodes CASSAAGTEAFF.

This rearrangement joins TRBV7-2 to TRBJ1-2; TRBD1 might be the D (5 bases). There are 15 residues in the CDR3. V gave up 5 bases and J gave up 4 bases, with 17 bases separating them. Germline V gene lookup returns CDR1 SGHTA and CDR2 FQGNSA. The CDR3 here is CASSTRQSQVYGYTF. Written as DNA, the CDR3 is TGTGCCAGCAGCACCCGACAGTCCCAGGTCTATGGCTACACCTTC.

The genes are TRBV10-1 and TRBJ2-1; 7 bases are shared with TRBD2. J was trimmed by 1 base and V by 9 bases; bases with no gene match: 24. Germline CDR1 is WNHNN and CDR2 is SYGVQD (reference sequence). There are 20 residues in the CDR3. CDR3 nucleotide sequence: TGCGCCAGGAATATTCCCGATGGGGCGGGAGCCATCTTATCCTACAATGAGCAGTTCTTC. Translating gives CARNIPDGAGAILSYNEQFF.

The chain employs TRBV25-1 and TRBJ2-1, with TRBD2 identical over 8 bases. V lost 3 bases to trimming and J lost 5 bases; unmatched junction nucleotides: 15. Germline V gene data show CDR1 as MGHDK and CDR2 as SYGVNS. CDR3 length: 18 amino acids. The CDR3 spells CASSEHQGGREVHNEQFF. The CDR3 DNA is TGTGCCAGCAGTGAGCACCAGGGTGGGCGGGAGGTCCACAATGAGCAGTTCTTC.

The genes are TRBV29-1 and TRBJ1-2; 8 bases align to TRBD1. The CDR3 is 13 residues long. V lost 6 bases and J lost 1; bases outside the gene matches: 4. Germline loops: CDR1 SQVTM, CDR2 ANQGSEA. The CDR3 DNA sequence: TGCAGCGTCACAGGGGGGCTTAACTATGGCTACACCTTC. Its protein product is CSVTGGLNYGYTF.

Only one count was recorded for this clone. This chain uses TRBV18 with TRBJ2-7, with a weak D call TRBD1 (6 bases). CDR1 is KGHSH, CDR2 LQKENI, per germline. This CDR3 has 14 amino acids. The V gene lost 3 bases and the J gene lost 2 bases, with 11 bases spanning the gap. The CDR3 spells CASSPRQDAYEQYV. The CDR3, as DNA: TGTGCCAGCTCACCTAGACAGGATGCCTACGAGCAGTACGTC.

The V gene is TRBV2, the J gene TRBJ2-7, with D perhaps TRBD2 (6 bases). The germline CDR1 and CDR2 sequences are SNHLY and FYNNEI. V shed 3 bases and J shed 5 bases, with 14 bases lying between them. CDR3 length: 14 residues. CDR3 in DNA: TGTGCCAGCAGTGACGGGGCCGGCGGGGACGAGCAGTACTTC. This gives the protein CASSDGAGGDEQYF.

The chain carries TRBV5-1 and TRBJ2-3, with 12 positions matching TRBD2. The germline gives CDR1 SGHRS, CDR2 YFSETQ. The CDR3 covers 18 residues. J lost 0 bases, V lost 4 bases, and 9 bases had no gene match. The CDR3 DNA follows: TGCGCCAGCAGCCAACCGGGACTAGCGGGTTTTAGCACAGATACGCAGTATTTT. It is translated as CASSQPGLAGFSTDTQYF.

There are a few counts of this clone. This chain uses TRBV18 with TRBJ2-7; 7 nucleotides line up with TRBD2. V trimming: 4 bases; J trimming: 1 base; junction bases outside the gene matches: 4. Germline CDR1 is KGHSH and CDR2 is LQKENI. The CDR3 extends over 14 amino acids. The CDR3 spells CASSQGEGSYEQYF. CDR3 DNA sequence: TGTGCCAGCTCACAAGGGGAGGGTTCCTACGAGCAGTACTTC.

This chain links TRBV25-1 with TRBJ2-3; D remains ambiguous. Germline assignment: CDR1 MGHDK and CDR2 SYGVNS. The CDR3 has 11 residues. Between the trimmed V and J ends, which lost 6 bases and 7 bases, there was a span of 8 bases. The CDR3 coding sequence is TGTGCCAGCAGCGCGCGTTATACGCAGTATTTT. It translates to CASSARYTQYF.

The chain's CDR3 is CATRPDGRAFYEQYF. The CDR3 region has the DNA TGTGCCACCAGACCCGACGGGAGGGCCTTTTACGAGCAGTACTTC. The chain uses TRBV15 and TRBJ2-7; 8 bases align to TRBD2. Trimming removed 6 bases from V and 4 bases from J; junction bases left unmatched: 11. Germline V gene lookup returns CDR1 LNHNV and CDR2 YYDKDF (reference sequence). The CDR3 extends over 15 amino acids.

V is TRBV6-5 and J is TRBJ2-7, with TRBD1 matching 7 bases. V shed 6 bases and J 2 bases; nucleotides not matched to a gene: 10. The germline V gene has CDR1 MNHEY and CDR2 SVGAGI. The CDR3 sequence is 15 residues long. The CDR3 sequence is CASRSGQAGAYEQYV. The DNA of the CDR3 is TGTGCCAGCAGATCCGGACAGGCCGGGGCCTACGAGCAGTACGTC.

The chain employs TRBV5-1 and TRBJ2-1; maybe TRBD2 (6 bases). The germline gives CDR1 SGHRS, CDR2 YFSETQ. The V end lost 3 bases, the J end lost 3 bases, and 19 bases lay between the germline ends. CDR3 length: 17 residues. The CDR3 reads CASSSQVGSGYYNEQFF. CDR3 DNA sequence: TGCGCCAGCAGCTCCCAGGTGGGTAGCGGATACTACAATGAGCAGTTCTTC.

The chain employs TRBV7-2 and TRBJ1-5; D gene uncertain. The V gene's germline CDR1 is SGHTA and CDR2 FQGNSA. The V end was cut by 1 base, the J end by 0 bases, with 10 bases between. The CDR3 spans 16 residues. CDR3 amino acids: CASSLVVEVSNQPQHF. The CDR3 nucleotides read TGTGCCAGCAGCTTAGTTGTTGAGGTTAGCAATCAGCCCCAGCATTTT.

The chain uses TRBV28 and TRBJ1-4; 8 bases agree with TRBD1. The CDR3 loop spans 16 amino acids. J gave up 7 bases and V 4 bases, and 11 bases lay outside the gene matches. The germline V gene encodes CDR1 MDHEN and CDR2 SYDVKM. Written as DNA, the CDR3 is TGTGCCAGCAGTTCCTCAGACAGGGGATTTTTTGAAAAACTGTTTTTT. Its translation: CASSSSDRGFFEKLFF.

This clone was counted once. This chain joins TRBV19 and TRBJ2-3, with 10 positions matching TRBD2. CDR1 LNHDA and CDR2 SQIVND come from the germline V gene (reference sequence). The V gene end was trimmed by 4 bases and the J gene end by 1 base; junction bases not matched to a gene: 8. This CDR3 is built from 17 residues. The chain's CDR3 is CASSRLAGVEGTDTQYF. As DNA, the CDR3 is TGTGCCAGTAGTAGGCTAGCGGGAGTGGAGGGCACAGATACGCAGTATTTT.

The rearrangement uses TRBV27 and TRBJ2-1; TRBD2 agrees at 8 bases. V shed 4 bases and J 0 bases; nucleotides not matched to a gene: 2. Germline V lookup: CDR1 MNHEY, CDR2 SMNVEV (reference sequence). This CDR3 spans 15 amino acids. CDR3 sequence (DNA): TGTGCCAGCAGTTCGAGCGGGAGCTCCTACAATGAGCAGTTCTTC. Translated: CASSSSGSSYNEQFF.

V usage is TRBV10-1 and J usage is TRBJ2-3; TRBD2 aligns across 10 bases. The CDR3 loop spans 14 amino acids. CDR1 WNHNN and CDR2 SYGVQD come from the germline V gene (reference sequence). J was trimmed by 6 bases and V by 4 bases; bases with no gene match: 4. DNA of the CDR3: TGCGCCAGCAGTGCGAGTAGCGGGAGGGATACGCAGTATTTT. Translating gives CASSASSGRDTQYF.

In its sample, this clone was seen a few times. The chain employs TRBV28 and TRBJ2-5; D might be TRBD1 (6 bases). The CDR3 has 15 residues. V gave up 6 bases and J gave up 1 base, with 15 bases separating them. Germline CDR1 and CDR2: MDHEN and SYDVKM. The CDR3 sequence is CASSHRDTLQETQYF. The CDR3 region has the DNA TGTGCCAGCAGCCACCGGGACACACTCCAAGAGACCCAGTACTTC.

The chain has TRBV25-1 and TRBJ2-5, with D unresolved. Between the trimmed V and J ends, which lost 4 bases and 2 bases, there was a span of 5 bases. The length of the CDR3 is 12 residues. Germline lookup yields CDR1 MGHDK and CDR2 SYGVNS. CDR3 bases: TGTGCCAGCAGTGGAGTTCAAGAGACCCAGTACTTC. It codes for CASSGVQETQYF.

The chain uses TRBV9 and TRBJ2-1; TRBD2 matches at 7 bases. V gave up 3 bases and J gave up 9 bases; unmatched junction bases: 9. The CDR3 spans 14 residues. The germline gives CDR1 SGDLS, CDR2 YYNGEE. CDR3 nucleotide sequence: TGTGCCAGCAGCGGCGGGAGTTCCGGCGGTGAGCAGTTCTTC. It specifies CASSGGSSGGEQFF.

V is TRBV21-1 and J is TRBJ2-5; TRBD1, the D gene given by the table, was not confirmed from the DNA. TRBV21-1 is described as a pseudogene. This CDR3 has 15 residues. CDR3 loop: CASSKVRDRKETQYF. DNA of the CDR3: TGTGCCAGCAGCAAAGTTAGGGACAGGAAAGAGACCCAGTACTTC.

The genes are TRBV30 and TRBJ2-1; D gene unclear. The V and J ends lost 3 bases and 4 bases respectively, with 4 bases between them. The CDR3 spans 11 residues. Germline CDR1 is GTSNPN and CDR2 is SVGIG (reference sequence). In DNA form, the CDR3 reads TGTGCCTGGAGCCAATACAATGAGCAGTTCTTC. Translation gives CAWSQYNEQFF.